This TCR beta chain was sequenced during a study of shared clonotypes between healthy human individuals. Findings and limits, study-wide: Shared clonotypes: about 4.6% naive CD4, around 4% naive CD8, roughly 2.4% memory CD4, about 0.41% memory CD8. Estimated richness was generally greater in naive than memory subsets.

In its sample, this clone was seen once. Its cognate antigen is unknown. Libraries were prepared by immunoSEQ multiplex PCR; TCRdb keeps only in-frame clonotypes and omits some of them. The sample holds about 690,000 clones, about nine tenths seen once. All donors were healthy HIV-negative adults lacking recent acute infections or vaccinations. Germline V lookup: CDR1 MDHEN, CDR2 SYDVKM. Trimming removed 8 bases from V and 8 bases from J, with 9 bases in between. The CDR3 covers 10 residues. The sequenced sample was memory CD8+ T cells from PBMCs. Indicated subset: CD45RO+ cells pooled with CCR7-negative TemRA cells. The chain uses TRBV28 and TRBJ1-1; no reliable D call. This TCR was sampled from a young man in good health. Some clones in this sample may be carry-over from other donors' samples. The CDR3 DNA reads as TGTGCCAGCCGTCTGGGGGAAGCTTTCTTT. It encodes CASRLGEAFF.